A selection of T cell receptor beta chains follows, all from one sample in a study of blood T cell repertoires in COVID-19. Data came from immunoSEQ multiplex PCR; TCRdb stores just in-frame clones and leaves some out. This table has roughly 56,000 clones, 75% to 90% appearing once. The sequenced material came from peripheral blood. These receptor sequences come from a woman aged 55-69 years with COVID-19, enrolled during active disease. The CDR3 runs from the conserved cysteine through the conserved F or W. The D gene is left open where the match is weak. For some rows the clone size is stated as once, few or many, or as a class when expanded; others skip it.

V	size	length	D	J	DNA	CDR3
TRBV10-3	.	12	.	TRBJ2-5	TGTGCCATCAGGGACGGGGGAGGGACCCAGTACTTC	CAIRDGGGTQYF
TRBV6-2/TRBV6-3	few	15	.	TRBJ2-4	TGTGCCAGCAGTTCGCCGACAGTAGCCAAAAACATTCAGTACTTC	CASSSPTVAKNIQYF
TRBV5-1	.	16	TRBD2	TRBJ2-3	TGCGCCAGCAGCCCAGGGACTAGCGGGAGCACAGATACGCAGTATTTT	CASSPGTSGSTDTQYF
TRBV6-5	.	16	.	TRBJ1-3	TGTGCCAGCAGTTCCAGCCAGCGGTTTGAGCGGAACACCATATATTTT	CASSSSQRFERNTIYF
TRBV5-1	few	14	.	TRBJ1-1	TGCGCCAGCAGCCCCAGTGGGACTTACACTGAAGCTTTCTTT	CASSPSGTYTEAFF
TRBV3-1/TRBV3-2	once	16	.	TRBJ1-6	TGTGCCAGCAGTCCCAAGACTGACTGGAGAAATTCACCCCTCCACTTT	CASSPKTDWRNSPLHF
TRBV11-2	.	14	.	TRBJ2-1	TGTGCCAGCAGCTTAAATTCGCGCGACAATGAGCAGTTCTTC	CASSLNSRDNEQFF
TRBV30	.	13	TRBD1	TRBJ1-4	TGTGCCTGGAAAGGGCAGGGGGCGGGAAAACTGTTTTTT	CAWKGQGAGKLFF
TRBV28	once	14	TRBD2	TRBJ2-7	TGTGCCAGCATAGCGGGAGGGCCGACATACGAGCAGTACTTC	CASIAGGPTYEQYF
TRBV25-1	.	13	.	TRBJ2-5	TGTGCCAGCAGTGAGGCGGCCCAAGAGACCCAGTACTTC	CASSEAAQETQYF
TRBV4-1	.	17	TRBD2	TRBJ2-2	TGCGCCAGCAGCCCCGGACTAGCGGGACTTAACACCGGGGAGCTGTTTTTT	CASSPGLAGLNTGELFF
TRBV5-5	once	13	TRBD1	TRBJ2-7	TGTGCCAGCAGCTGGGGACAGGGCTACGAGCAGTACTTC	CASSWGQGYEQYF
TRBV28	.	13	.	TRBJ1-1	TGTGCCAGCAGCCTCAGGATGAACACTGAAGCTTTCTTT	CASSLRMNTEAFF
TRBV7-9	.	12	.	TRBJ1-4	TGTGCCAGCAGCTTCCCCCCGGAAAAACTGTTTTTT	CASSFPPEKLFF
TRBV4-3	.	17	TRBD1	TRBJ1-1	TGCGCCAGCAGCCTGGTAGGTGGACAGGGGGCGAGGCTAGAGGCTTTCTTT	CASSLVGGQGARLEAFF
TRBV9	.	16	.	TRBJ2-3	TGTGCCAGCAGCGTCCCGGACAGCGGGATCACAGATACGCAGTATTTT	CASSVPDSGITDTQYF
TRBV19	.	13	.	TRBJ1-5	TGTGCCAGTAGTATAGTTGGGGGCCAGCCCCAGCATTTT	CASSIVGGQPQHF
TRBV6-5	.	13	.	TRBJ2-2	TGTGCCAGCAGTCACCCTAATGGCGGGGAGCTGTTTTTT	CASSHPNGGELFF
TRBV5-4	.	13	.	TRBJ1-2	TGTGCCAGCAGCTTGTCCCTTAACTATGGCTACACCTTC	CASSLSLNYGYTF
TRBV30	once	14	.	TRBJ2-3	TGTGCCTGGAGTGTACTCGGCGGGTATTATACGCAGTATTTT	CAWSVLGGYYTQYF
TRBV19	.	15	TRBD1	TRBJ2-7	TGTGCCAGTAGTATTGGCGGGACAGGTGCCTACGAGCAGTACTTC	CASSIGGTGAYEQYF
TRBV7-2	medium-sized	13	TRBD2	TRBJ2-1	TGTGCCAGCAGCTTTATCGAGCGGGGAGAGCAGTTCTTC	CASSFIERGEQFF
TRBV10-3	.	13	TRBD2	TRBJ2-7	TGTGCCATCCGGACTAGCGGGGAAGGGGAGCAGTACTTC	CAIRTSGEGEQYF
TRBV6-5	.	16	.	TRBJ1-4	TGTGCCAGCAGTTACGGGCACCCTTCGTTGAGTGAAAAACTGTTTTTT	CASSYGHPSLSEKLFF
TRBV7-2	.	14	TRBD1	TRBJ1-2	TGTGCCAGCAGCACTACAGGGGGGGAGGGTGGCTACACCTTC	CASSTTGGEGGYTF
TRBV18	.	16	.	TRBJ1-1	TGTGCCAGCTCACCTTTCCTCGTACGGGAGGCCACTGAAGCTTTCTTT	CASSPFLVREATEAFF
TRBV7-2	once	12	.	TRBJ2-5	TGTGCCAGCAGCTTACCTCAAGAGACCCAGTACTTC	CASSLPQETQYF
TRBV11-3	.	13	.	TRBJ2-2	TGTGCCAGCAGCCCTCGTCCCACCGGGGAGCTGTTTTTT	CASSPRPTGELFF
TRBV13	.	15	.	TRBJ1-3	TGTGCCAGCAGCTTAGCTGGGAGCTCTGGAAACACCATATATTTT	CASSLAGSSGNTIYF